Each of the 13 T cell receptor beta chains below was sequenced from the same sample in a study of PD-L1 blockade in urothelial cancer. The data were produced by immunoSEQ multiplex PCR, yet TCRdb's version contains in-frame clones alone and is incomplete. The table lists about 74,000 clones, less than 90% of them singletons. The sample consisted of PBMCs, taken around atezolizumab (anti-PD-L1) treatment. These receptors were obtained from a man aged 65 to 85 with urothelial cancer.

V gene TRBV18 combines with J gene TRBJ2-3, with D perhaps TRBD2 (5 bases). Germline V gene data show CDR1 as KGHSH and CDR2 as LQKENI. The germline V and J ends were trimmed by 3 bases and 3 bases, with 13 bases remaining between them. The CDR3 extends over 15 amino acids. CDR3 sequence: CASSPSPAATDTQYF. The DNA for the CDR3 is TGTGCCAGCTCACCGTCTCCAGCGGCGACAGATACGCAGTATTTT.

DNA for the CDR3: TGCGCCAGCAGCTCTACAGGACTGAACACTGAAGCTTTCTTT. Protein: CASSSTGLNTEAFF. The chain joins TRBV5-1 to TRBJ1-1, with a weak D call TRBD1 (5 bases). Looked up from germline, CDR1 is SGHRS and CDR2 is YFSETQ. The CDR3 spans 14 residues. The V and J ends lost 3 bases and 0 bases respectively, with 9 bases between them.

V and J are TRBV7-9 and TRBJ2-7, with 11 positions matching TRBD2. CDR1 SEHNR and CDR2 FQNEAQ come from the germline V gene (reference sequence). This CDR3 has 18 amino acids. V shed 2 bases, J shed 1 base, and the junction held 10 bases outside the gene matches. The CDR3, as DNA: TGTGCCAGCAGCTTACATAAAGGTTTAGCGGGAGGGTCCTACGAGCAGTACTTC. Amino acids: CASSLHKGLAGGSYEQYF.

This clone was picked up a small number of times. The chain carries TRBV6-5 and TRBJ1-2, with a possible D match to TRBD1 (5 bases). From germline, CDR1 is MNHEY and CDR2 SVGAGI. Deletions cut 0 bases from V and 4 bases from J, with 9 bases between. The CDR3 is 14 residues long. Here the CDR3 DNA reads TGTGCCAGCAGTTACTCAAGACAGAGCTATGGCTACACCTTC. It is translated as CASSYSRQSYGYTF.

The rearrangement uses TRBV27 and TRBJ2-3; no clear D. This CDR3 has 15 residues. V lost 3 bases, J lost 2 bases, and 12 bases lay in between. Germline V gene lookup returns CDR1 MNHEY and CDR2 SMNVEV (reference sequence). CDR3 residues: CASSFSPAVTDTQYF. The CDR3 nucleotides are TGTGCCAGCAGTTTTAGCCCAGCCGTCACAGATACGCAGTATTTT.

J is TRBJ2-2 and V is TRBV11-3; D not certain. The germline V gene encodes CDR1 SGHNT and CDR2 YENEEA. The CDR3 runs to 14 residues. Trimming removed 0 bases from V and 1 base from J, with 3 bases in between. CDR3 loop: CASSLDRNTGELFF. CDR3 sequence (DNA): TGTGCCAGCAGCTTAGATCGGAACACCGGGGAGCTGTTTTTT.

Here the CDR3 DNA reads TGTGCCAGCAGTACCCGGGAGACCCAGTACTTC. Translation gives CASSTRETQYF. This rearrangement joins TRBV28 to TRBJ2-5, with D uncertain. Trimming left V 5 bases short and J 5 bases short, with 6 bases between. The length of the CDR3 is 11 residues. CDR1 is MDHEN, CDR2 SYDVKM, per germline.

The table lists this clone with a count of one. The rearrangement joins TRBV29-1 to TRBJ1-5; perhaps TRBD1 as D (5 bases). CDR3 length: 14 amino acids. Germline CDR1 and CDR2: SQVTM and ANQGSEA. V was trimmed by 2 bases and J by 6 bases, leaving 14 bases between them. The CDR3 nucleotides are TGCAGCGTTGAATCGGAGGGGTCTGGTCAGCCCCAGCATTTT. Translating it yields CSVESEGSGQPQHF.

This chain joins TRBV28 and TRBJ2-2; D perhaps matches TRBD2 (6 bases). In germline, CDR1 is MDHEN, CDR2 SYDVKM. The CDR3 loop spans 16 amino acids. Trimming cost V 5 bases and J 5 bases, with 18 bases left between them. CDR3 amino acids: CASSPSAGYQTGELFF. The DNA of the CDR3 is TGTGCCAGCAGTCCGAGCGCGGGATACCAAACCGGGGAGCTGTTTTTT. Full variable domain (remainder filled in from reference TRBV28 and TRBJ2-2): DVKVTQSSRYLVKRTGEKVFLECVQDMDHENMFWYRQDPGLGLRLIYFSYDVKMKEKGDIPEGYSVSREKKERFSLILESASTNQTSMYLCASSPSAGYQTGELFFGEGSRLTVL.

This rearrangement joins TRBV28 to TRBJ1-1; 9 bases map to TRBD1. CDR1 and CDR2 (germline): MDHEN, SYDVKM. The CDR3 spans 18 residues. V trimming: 0 bases; J trimming: 4 bases; junction bases outside the gene matches: 12. In DNA form, the CDR3 reads TGTGCCAGCAGTTTATGGGACAGGGGCCCCATAGAATCCACTGAAGCTTTCTTT. This sequence encodes CASSLWDRGPIESTEAFF.

The chain is built from TRBV6-4 and TRBJ1-1; possible D gene TRBD1, 5 bases. The CDR3 runs to 13 residues. V was cut by 4 bases and J by 1 base, with 7 bases left in between. Per the germline V gene, CDR1 is MRHNA and CDR2 is SNTAGT. The CDR3 sequence: CASSVTENTEAFF. CDR3 sequence (DNA): TGTGCCAGCAGTGTGACAGAGAACACTGAAGCTTTCTTT.

The chain couples TRBV5-1 to TRBJ2-1; TRBD2 agrees at 14 bases. The J segment lost 9 bases and the V segment lost 3 bases, leaving 20 bases of the junction unmatched. This CDR3 comprises 20 residues. Germline CDR1 reads SGHRS; CDR2 reads YFSETQ. The CDR3: CASSSLGGLAGVVLTGEQFF. The CDR3 DNA reads as TGCGCCAGCAGCTCGCTTGGGGGACTAGCGGGAGTGGTCTTAACTGGTGAGCAGTTCTTC.

This chain connects TRBV18 to TRBJ2-7, with D possibly TRBD1 on 6 matching bases. CDR3 length equals 11 residues. Germline V gene data show CDR1 as KGHSH and CDR2 as LQKENI. Trimming pared 6 bases from V and 5 bases from J, leaving 8 bases between. The CDR3 loop reads CASSRGDEQYF. The DNA for the CDR3 is TGTGCCAGCTCCAGGGGCGACGAGCAGTACTTC.